This T cell receptor (beta chain) was observed in a study of blood T cells in healthy people across ages. Study-level information: About one barcoded beta molecule per two T cells was the capture yield of template switching.

J lost 0 bases, V lost 4 bases, and 8 bases had no gene match. The CDR3 consists of 17 residues. The germline gives CDR1 SEHNR, CDR2 FQNEAQ (reference sequence). Sample-barcoded 5' priming and a J-beta primer mix drove a second PCR of roughly 7 to 11 cycles. In TCRdb, the 5' RACE reads were re-called with MiXCR into one record per CDR3 protein. The sample consists of about 1.4 million distinct CDR3 sequences, approximately 60% of them appearing once. Drawing of peripheral blood yielded ten milliliters from each donor. Total RNA, at least 5.5 micrograms per sample, was extracted from PBMCs. Remarks on this clonotype: Its antigen is not known.

Notes on the study in general: TCR beta diversity per million T cells fell roughly linearly with age.

Material for sequencing was blood. The V gene is TRBV7-9, the J gene TRBJ2-1; 8 nucleotides match TRBD2. The sequence derives from a man between 18 and 29 years old in good health. The CDR3 loop is CASSSISGGPSYNEQFF. CDR3 coding DNA: TGTGCCAGCAGCTCCATCAGCGGGGGTCCCTCCTACAATGAGCAGTTCTTC.